The 25 T cell receptor beta chains below all came from one sample that was sequenced in a study of blood T cell repertoires in COVID-19 (dated by TCRdb to between 2020 and 2021). The protocol used for the library was the immunoSEQ multiplex PCR assay. The source is immuneACCESS, and TCRdb retained only in-frame sequences with V and J called. Part of the clones is not carried over; for the studies checked, unresolved V genes explain less than half of this, and the remainder is unexplained. The sample yields some 340,000 clones; 85% were counted once. Roughly 3.6% of the sample is taken by the ten largest. Sequencing was performed on peripheral blood. The source of these receptors is a woman aged 18-29 years with acute or convalescent COVID-19.

On this clone: This sample includes further DNA sequences coding for the same CDR3. The chain carries TRBV6-5 and TRBJ1-4; D is unclear. Trimming removed 5 bases from V and 4 bases from J, with 8 bases in between. Per the germline V gene, CDR1 is MNHEY and CDR2 is SVGAGI. The CDR3 length is 13 residues. CDR3 DNA: TGTGCCAGCAGTCGAGGTTTTAATGAAAAACTGTTTTTT. It encodes CASSRGFNEKLFF.

This sequence joins TRBV9 and TRBJ1-2; D uncertain. This CDR3 is built from 14 residues. Trimming shortened V by 4 bases and J by 2 bases, and 12 bases separated the two germline ends. CDR1 SGDLS and CDR2 YYNGEE come from the germline V gene. The CDR3 spells CASSPATDNYGYTF. CDR3 coding DNA: TGTGCCAGCAGCCCTGCCACAGACAACTATGGCTACACCTTC.

This clone came up once. V gene TRBV19 combines with J gene TRBJ1-4, with TRBD1 identical over 8 bases. J lost 6 bases, V lost 7 bases, and 16 bases had no gene match. Germline V lookup: CDR1 LNHDA, CDR2 SQIVND (reference sequence). The CDR3 consists of 17 residues. CDR3 DNA sequence: TGTGCCAGTACCCGGACAGGGCCACTGTCCGGGGATGAAAAACTGTTTTTT. Its translation is CASTRTGPLSGDEKLFF.

This rearrangement joins TRBV2 to TRBJ1-2; possible D gene TRBD1, 5 bases. Germline V lookup: CDR1 SNHLY, CDR2 FYNNEI. The CDR3 sequence is 13 residues long. V gave up 6 bases and J gave up 8 bases, with 16 bases separating them. Written as DNA, the CDR3 is TGTGCCAGCAGGGAACCGGGAGGGACCGGCTACACCTTC. Translated: CASREPGGTGYTF.

As regards this clone: This likely traces to a read error, being one base from a far larger clone. Distinct nucleotide sequences in the sample also encode this CDR3. The genes are TRBV12-3 or TRBV12-4 and TRBJ1-1; 7 nucleotides agree with TRBD1. V dropped 2 bases and J dropped 4; count of bases not matched to a gene: 1. The CDR3 has 13 amino acids. The CDR3 sequence is CASSLQGGTEAFF. CDR3 nucleotide sequence: TGTGCCAGCAGTTTACAGGGGGGCACTGAAGCTTTCTTT.

This chain joins TRBV5-1 and TRBJ1-4; possible D gene TRBD1, 6 bases. From germline, CDR1 is SGHRS and CDR2 YFSETQ. V was trimmed by 0 bases and J by 8 bases, leaving 11 bases between them. The CDR3 length is 14 residues. The CDR3 bases are TGCGCCAGCAGCTTGGAAGGGGGAAGCGAAAAACTGTTTTTT. It translates to CASSLEGGSEKLFF.

V gene TRBV19 combines with J gene TRBJ2-5; maybe TRBD1 (6 bases). Per germline, CDR1 LNHDA and CDR2 SQIVND (reference sequence). The V gene lost 1 base and the J gene lost 1 base, with 7 bases spanning the gap. This CDR3 contains 14 residues. CDR3 nucleotide sequence: TGTGCCAGTAGTATAGGGGACACCCAAGAGACCCAGTACTTC. It is translated as CASSIGDTQETQYF.

The CDR3 DNA reads as TGCGCCAGCAGCCAAGTTTTTAAGCCGGTTACCTACGAGCAGTACTTC. It encodes CASSQVFKPVTYEQYF. The V gene is TRBV4-1, the J gene TRBJ2-7; D uncertain. The CDR3 sequence is 16 residues long. Germline V lookup: CDR1 MGHRA, CDR2 YSYEKL. The V gene lost 1 base and the J gene lost 2 bases, with 15 bases spanning the gap.

V and J are TRBV7-3 and TRBJ2-1; 7 bases fit TRBD2. Germline CDR1 SGHTA, CDR2 FQGTGA. The CDR3 length is 15 residues. V gave up 2 bases and J gave up 2 bases; unmatched junction bases: 3. The CDR3 reads CASSLAGETYNEQFF. CDR3 in DNA: TGTGCCAGCAGCTTAGCGGGAGAAACCTACAATGAGCAGTTCTTC.

Only one count was recorded for this clone. The chain is built from TRBV19 and TRBJ1-3; 9 bases align to TRBD1. The J segment lost 8 bases and the V segment lost 6 bases, leaving 8 bases of the junction unmatched. The CDR3 loop spans 14 amino acids. Germline CDR1 reads LNHDA; CDR2 reads SQIVND (reference sequence). CDR3 residues: CASSGQGKRDTIYF. CDR3 bases: TGTGCCAGTAGCGGACAGGGGAAGCGGGACACCATATATTTT.

This chain links TRBV7-9 with TRBJ2-2, with D possibly TRBD1 on 6 matching bases. V was clipped by 5 bases and J by 1 base, with 17 bases between them. The germline V gene has CDR1 SEHNR and CDR2 FQNEAQ (reference sequence). The length of the CDR3 is 17 residues. The CDR3 region is CASSPSPGQLNTGELFF. CDR3 sequence (DNA): TGTGCCAGCAGCCCCTCTCCTGGACAGCTGAACACCGGGGAGCTGTTTTTT.

There are a few counts of this clone. The genes are TRBV21-1 and TRBJ1-4. TRBV21-1 is a listed pseudogene. The CDR3 has 18 residues. The chain's CDR3 is CASSANDKQTAANEKLFF. DNA for the CDR3: TGTGCCAGCAGCGCGAATGATAAACAAACAGCGGCTAATGAAAAACTGTTTTTT.

The genes are TRBV10-1 and TRBJ2-3, with TRBD2 matching over 10 bases. V dropped 0 bases and J dropped 4; count of bases not matched to a gene: 4. Germline V lookup: CDR1 WNHNN, CDR2 SYGVQD (reference sequence). This CDR3 region has 16 residues. The CDR3 region is CASSESASGSSDTQYF. For the CDR3, the DNA is TGCGCCAGCAGTGAGTCGGCTAGCGGGAGTTCAGATACGCAGTATTTT.

The chain has TRBV15 and TRBJ1-5, with D possibly TRBD1 on 6 matching bases. The germline V and J ends were trimmed by 6 bases and 5 bases, with 17 bases remaining between them. The CDR3 spans 15 residues. Germline V lookup: CDR1 LNHNV, CDR2 YYDKDF (reference sequence). CDR3 in DNA: TGTGCCACCAGGCAGACAGGCTCATCGGATCAGCCCCAGCATTTT. It specifies CATRQTGSSDQPQHF.

This clone was seen only a few times. The rearrangement links TRBV4-1 to TRBJ2-1; TRBD1 matches at 8 bases. The CDR3 has 17 amino acids. The trim removed 4 bases at V and 0 bases at J, leaving 8 bases unmatched. Germline CDR1 and CDR2: MGHRA and YSYEKL. The CDR3 here is CASSPSPGQASYNEQFF. The CDR3, as DNA: TGCGCCAGCAGCCCTTCCCCGGGACAGGCCTCCTACAATGAGCAGTTCTTC.

This chain connects TRBV6-5 to TRBJ1-1; 7 bases agree with TRBD1. Unmatched junction bases numbered 7, after V lost 8 bases and J lost 10 bases. CDR3 size: 11 residues. CDR1 MNHEY and CDR2 SVGAGI come from the germline V gene. CDR3 nucleotides: TGTGCCAGCCGGGACAGCCATGGAGCTTTCTTT. This sequence encodes CASRDSHGAFF.

The chain couples TRBV5-1 to TRBJ1-1; 11 nucleotides match TRBD1. This CDR3 spans 15 amino acids. Germline CDR1 SGHRS, CDR2 YFSETQ. With 3 bases clipped from V and 6 bases from J, the junction kept 7 bases outside the gene matches. The CDR3 sequence is CASSSGQGARAEAFF. CDR3 DNA: TGCGCCAGCAGCTCAGGACAGGGGGCTAGGGCTGAAGCTTTCTTT.

This rearrangement joins TRBV5-6 to TRBJ1-4; 8 bases fit TRBD1. CDR3 size: 15 residues. The germline gives CDR1 SGHDT, CDR2 YYEEEE. The trim removed 4 bases at V and 3 bases at J, leaving 5 bases unmatched. In DNA form, the CDR3 reads TGTGCCAGCAGCCCTACAGGGGGGTCTAATGAAAAACTGTTTTTT. Its translation: CASSPTGGSNEKLFF.

The rearrangement joins TRBV7-3 to TRBJ2-6, with unresolved D. Trimming stripped 5 bases from V and 1 base from J, with 9 bases between. The germline V gene encodes CDR1 SGHTA and CDR2 FQGTGA. The CDR3 sequence is 15 residues long. CDR3 sequence reads: CASSPGSSGANVLTF. CDR3 coding DNA: TGTGCCAGCAGCCCAGGTTCTTCTGGGGCCAACGTCCTGACTTTC. The full variable domain, rest sourced from reference TRBV7-3 and TRBJ2-6, is GAGVSQTPSNKVTEKGKYVELRCDPISGHTALYWYRQSLGQGPEFLIYFQGTGAADDSGLPNDRFFAVRPEGSVSTLKIQRTERGDSAVYLCASSPGSSGANVLTFGAGSRLTVL.

This clone was picked up a small number of times. This sequence joins TRBV9 and TRBJ2-3; the match to TRBD2 covers 8 bases. Germline V CDR1 and CDR2: SGDLS, YYNGEE. This CDR3 is 16 amino acids long. V shed 2 bases, J shed 2 bases, and the junction held 7 bases outside the gene matches. CDR3 in DNA: TGTGCCAGCAGCGTCTCACTAGCGGTCAACACAGATACGCAGTATTTT. It encodes CASSVSLAVNTDTQYF. Combining the CDR3 with reference TRBV9 and TRBJ2-3 gives the whole variable domain DSGVTQTPKHLITATGQRVTLRCSPRSGDLSVYWYQQSLDQGLQFLIQYYNGEERAKGNILERFSAQQFPDLHSELNLSSLELGDSALYFCASSVSLAVNTDTQYFGPGTRLTVL.

The V call is TRBV11-2, the J call TRBJ2-1; TRBD2 aligns across 10 bases. V lost 5 bases and J lost 0; bases outside the gene matches: 7. Germline lookup yields CDR1 SGHAT and CDR2 FQNNGV. CDR3 length: 17 amino acids. The CDR3 DNA follows: TGTGCCAGCAGCCCCCGGACTAGCGGATTCTCCTACAATGAGCAGTTCTTC. It translates to CASSPRTSGFSYNEQFF. Complete variable domain (other parts from reference TRBV11-2 and TRBJ2-1): EAGVAQSPRYKIIEKRQSVAFWCNPISGHATLYWYQQILGQGPKLLIQFQNNGVVDDSQLPKDRFSAERLKGVDSTLKIQPAKLEDSAVYLCASSPRTSGFSYNEQFFGPGTRLTVL.

This sequence joins TRBV5-4 and TRBJ1-2; 7 nucleotides line up with TRBD1. J was trimmed by 1 base and V by 4 bases; bases with no gene match: 7. The CDR3 runs to 15 residues. The germline V gene has CDR1 SGHNT and CDR2 YYREEE (reference sequence). The CDR3 sequence: CASSSRGANNYGYTF. In DNA form, the CDR3 reads TGTGCCAGCAGCAGCAGGGGGGCAAATAACTATGGCTACACCTTC.

This chain uses TRBV6-5 with TRBJ1-1; 10 bases match TRBD1. V lost 8 bases to trimming and J lost 4 bases; unmatched junction nucleotides: 7. Germline CDR1 reads MNHEY; CDR2 reads SVGAGI. CDR3 length: 14 amino acids. The CDR3 DNA follows: TGTGCCAGCGAGCCGGGACAGGGGAGCACTGAAGCTTTCTTT. Residues: CASEPGQGSTEAFF.

The gene calls are TRBV24-1 and TRBJ2-1; 8 bases are a match to TRBD2. The CDR3 is made up of 15 amino acids. V was clipped by 6 bases and J by 8 bases; unmatched bases: 11. The germline CDR1 and CDR2 sequences are KGHDR and SFDVKD. The CDR3 DNA reads as TGTGCCACCAGTATTGGCGGGAGGAAGCCTGATGAGCAGTTCTTC. Protein sequence: CATSIGGRKPDEQFF.

This clone appeared once. The chain joins TRBV24-1 to TRBJ2-1; TRBD2 matches 10 bases. J lost 10 bases, V lost 0 bases, and 2 bases had no gene match. Germline V gives CDR1 KGHDR, CDR2 SFDVKD. The CDR3 covers 14 residues. The CDR3 DNA is TGTGCCACCAGTGATTTGACTAGCGGGATCGAGCAGTTCTTC. It translates to CATSDLTSGIEQFF.